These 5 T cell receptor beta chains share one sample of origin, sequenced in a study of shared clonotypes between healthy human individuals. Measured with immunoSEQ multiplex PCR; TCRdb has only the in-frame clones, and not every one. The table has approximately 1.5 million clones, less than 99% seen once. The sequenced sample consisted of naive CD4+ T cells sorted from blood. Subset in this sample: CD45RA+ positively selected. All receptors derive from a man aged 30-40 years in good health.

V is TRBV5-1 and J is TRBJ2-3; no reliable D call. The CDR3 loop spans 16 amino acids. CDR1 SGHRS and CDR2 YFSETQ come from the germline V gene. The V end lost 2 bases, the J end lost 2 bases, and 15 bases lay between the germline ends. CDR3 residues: CASSFSPRASTDTQYF. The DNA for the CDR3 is TGCGCCAGCAGCTTTTCCCCCCGGGCCTCCACAGATACGCAGTATTTT.

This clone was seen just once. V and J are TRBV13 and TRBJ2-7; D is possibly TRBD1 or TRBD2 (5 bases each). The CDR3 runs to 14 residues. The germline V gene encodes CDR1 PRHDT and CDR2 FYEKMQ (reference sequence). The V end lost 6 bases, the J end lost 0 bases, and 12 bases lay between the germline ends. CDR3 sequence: CASRIYGASYEQYF. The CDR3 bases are TGTGCCAGCAGAATTTACGGGGCCTCCTACGAGCAGTACTTC.

CDR3 sequence: CASSQDGDRGSHEQYF. The CDR3 DNA reads TGTGCCAGCAGCCAAGATGGGGATAGGGGGTCCCACGAGCAGTACTTC. V is TRBV14 and J is TRBJ2-7; D perhaps matches TRBD1 (6 bases). V lost 0 bases and J 5 bases, leaving 17 bases between the germline ends. This CDR3 is built from 16 residues. In germline, CDR1 is SGHDN, CDR2 FVKESK.

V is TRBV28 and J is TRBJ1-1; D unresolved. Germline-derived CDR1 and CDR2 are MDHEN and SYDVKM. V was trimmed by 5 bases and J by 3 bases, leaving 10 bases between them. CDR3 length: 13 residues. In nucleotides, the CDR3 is TGTGCCAGCAGTCGCCTGATGTACACTGAAGCTTTCTTT. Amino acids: CASSRLMYTEAFF.

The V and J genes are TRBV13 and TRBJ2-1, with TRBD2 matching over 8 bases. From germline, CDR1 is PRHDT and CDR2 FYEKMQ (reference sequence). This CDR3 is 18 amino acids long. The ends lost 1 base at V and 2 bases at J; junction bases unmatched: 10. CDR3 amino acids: CASSLAHGGRPTYNEQFF. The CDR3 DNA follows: TGTGCCAGCAGCTTAGCCCACGGCGGGAGGCCCACCTACAATGAGCAGTTCTTC.